This T cell receptor (beta chain) is drawn from a study of beta chain features in type 1 diabetes. Germline values: CDR1 SQVTM, CDR2 ANQGSEA. This CDR3 has 13 amino acids. With 7 bases removed from V and 3 bases from J, the gap between germline ends came to 12 bases. Expressed TCRB transcripts were sequenced because the entire RNA isolate underwent reverse transcription. Produced via immunoSEQ multiplex PCR; TCRdb's table is partial and in-frame only. This sample yields 600,000 or so clones, of which over 13% are seen a single time; approximately 0.042% belongs to the top ten. This clone has just a few counts. What it recognizes is unknown. General study results and limits: Among patients with Type 1 diabetes, TCRB CDR3s were moderately but significantly shorter in every one of the four CD4+ subsets.

The sequence came from a man younger than 35 with type 1 diabetes. This chain connects TRBV29-1 to TRBJ1-4, with D possibly matching TRBD1 (6 bases). Material: naive CD4+ T cells from blood. Here the CDR3 reads CSARGQPNEKLFF. DNA of the CDR3: TGCAGCGCACGTGGACAGCCTAATGAAAAACTGTTTTTT. Supplemented by reference TRBV29-1 and TRBJ1-4, the full variable domain reads SAVISQKPSRDICQRGTSLTIQCQVDSQVTMMFWYRQQPGQSLTLIATANQGSEATYESGFVIDKFPISRPNLTFSTLTVSNMSPEDSSIYLCSARGQPNEKLFFGSGTQLSVL.